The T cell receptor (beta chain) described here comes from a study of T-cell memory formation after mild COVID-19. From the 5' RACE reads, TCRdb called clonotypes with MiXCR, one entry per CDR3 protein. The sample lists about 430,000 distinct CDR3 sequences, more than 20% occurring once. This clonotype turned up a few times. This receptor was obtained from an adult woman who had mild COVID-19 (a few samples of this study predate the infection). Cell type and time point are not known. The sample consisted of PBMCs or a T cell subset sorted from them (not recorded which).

This chain's CDR3 is CASSPGLFGTGDRNTIYF. CDR3 bases: TGTGCCAGCAGCCCCGGCCTCTTCGGGACAGGGGACAGAAACACCATATATTTT. The chain joins TRBV5-6 to TRBJ1-3; TRBD1 matches at 10 bases. The CDR3 extends over 18 amino acids. Germline CDR1 reads SGHDT; CDR2 reads YYEEEE. V lost 4 bases, J lost 5 bases, and 15 bases stayed unmatched.